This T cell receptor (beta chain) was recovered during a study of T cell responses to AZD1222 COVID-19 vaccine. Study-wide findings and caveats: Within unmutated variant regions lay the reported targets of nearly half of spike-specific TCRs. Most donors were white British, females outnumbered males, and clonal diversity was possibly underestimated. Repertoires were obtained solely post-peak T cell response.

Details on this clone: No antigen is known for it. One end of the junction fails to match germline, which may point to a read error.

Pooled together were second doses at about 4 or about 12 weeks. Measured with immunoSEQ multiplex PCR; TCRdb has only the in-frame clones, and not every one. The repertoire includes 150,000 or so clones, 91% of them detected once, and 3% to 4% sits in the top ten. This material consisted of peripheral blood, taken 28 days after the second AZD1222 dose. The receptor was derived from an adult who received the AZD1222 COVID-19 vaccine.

The chain's CDR3 is CARSSGTGGGTGELFF. For the CDR3, the DNA is TGTGCCCGCAGCTCTGGGACGGGAGGGGGGACCGGGGAGCTGTTTTTT. This sequence joins TRBV5-6 and TRBJ2-2; 8 nucleotides align to TRBD2. The CDR3 sequence is 16 residues long. Germline lookup yields CDR1 SGHDT and CDR2 YYEEEE.